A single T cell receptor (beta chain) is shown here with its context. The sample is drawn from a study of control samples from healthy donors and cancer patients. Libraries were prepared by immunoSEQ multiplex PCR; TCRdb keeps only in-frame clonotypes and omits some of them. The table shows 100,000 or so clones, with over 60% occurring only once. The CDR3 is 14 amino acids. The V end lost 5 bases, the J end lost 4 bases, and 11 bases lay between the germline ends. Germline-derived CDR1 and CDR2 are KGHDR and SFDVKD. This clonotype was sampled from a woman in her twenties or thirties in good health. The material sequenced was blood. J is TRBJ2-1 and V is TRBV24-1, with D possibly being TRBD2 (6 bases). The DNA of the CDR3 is TGTGCCACCAGTGGTCGGCGGGGTTACAATGAGCAGTTCTTC. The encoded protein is CATSGRRGYNEQFF.